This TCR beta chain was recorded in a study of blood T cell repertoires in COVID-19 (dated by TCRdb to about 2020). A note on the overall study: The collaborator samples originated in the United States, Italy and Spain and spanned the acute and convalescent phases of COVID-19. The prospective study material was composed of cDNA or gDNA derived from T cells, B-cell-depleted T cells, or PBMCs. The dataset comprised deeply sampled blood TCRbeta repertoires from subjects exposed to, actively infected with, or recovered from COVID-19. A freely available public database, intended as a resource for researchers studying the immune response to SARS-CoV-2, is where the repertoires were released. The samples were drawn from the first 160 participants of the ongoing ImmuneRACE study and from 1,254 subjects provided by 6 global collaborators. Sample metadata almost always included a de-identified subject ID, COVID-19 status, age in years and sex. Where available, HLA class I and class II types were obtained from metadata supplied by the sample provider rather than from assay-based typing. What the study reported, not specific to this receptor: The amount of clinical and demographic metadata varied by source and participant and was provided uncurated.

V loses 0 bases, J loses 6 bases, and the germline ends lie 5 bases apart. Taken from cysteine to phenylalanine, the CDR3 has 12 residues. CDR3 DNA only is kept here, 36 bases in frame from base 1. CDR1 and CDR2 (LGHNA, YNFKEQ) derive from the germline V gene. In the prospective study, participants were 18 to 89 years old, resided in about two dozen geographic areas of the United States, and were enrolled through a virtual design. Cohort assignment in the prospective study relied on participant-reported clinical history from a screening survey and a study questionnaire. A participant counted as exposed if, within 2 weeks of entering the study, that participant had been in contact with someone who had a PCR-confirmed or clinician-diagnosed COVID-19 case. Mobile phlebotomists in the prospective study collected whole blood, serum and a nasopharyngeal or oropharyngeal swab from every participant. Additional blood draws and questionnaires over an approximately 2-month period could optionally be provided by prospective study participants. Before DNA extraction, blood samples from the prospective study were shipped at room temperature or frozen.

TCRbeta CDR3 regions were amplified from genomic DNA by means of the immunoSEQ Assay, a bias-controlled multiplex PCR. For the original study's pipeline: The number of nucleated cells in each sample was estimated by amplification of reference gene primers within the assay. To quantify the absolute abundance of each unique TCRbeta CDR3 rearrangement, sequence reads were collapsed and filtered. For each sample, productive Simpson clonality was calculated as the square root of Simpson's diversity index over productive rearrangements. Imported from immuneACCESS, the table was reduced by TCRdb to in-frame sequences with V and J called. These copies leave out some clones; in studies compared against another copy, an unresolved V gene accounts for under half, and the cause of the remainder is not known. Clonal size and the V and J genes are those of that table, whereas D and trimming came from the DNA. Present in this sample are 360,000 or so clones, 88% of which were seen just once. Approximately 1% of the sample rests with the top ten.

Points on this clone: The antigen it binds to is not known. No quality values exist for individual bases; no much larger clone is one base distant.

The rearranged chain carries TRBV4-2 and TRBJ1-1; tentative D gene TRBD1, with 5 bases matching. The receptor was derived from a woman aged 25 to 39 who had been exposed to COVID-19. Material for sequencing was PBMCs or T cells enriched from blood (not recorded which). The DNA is TGTGCCAGCAGCCAAGAAGGGGCTGAAGCTTTCTTT. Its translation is CASSQEGAEAFF.